This TCR beta chain was captured by sequencing in a study of cytomegalovirus exposure and HLA in healthy donors (dated 2017 in TCRdb). Regarding the study in general: In an earlier analysis of 587 of the donors, roughly 300 Gb of sequence data and about 110 million unique TCR beta sequences from about 179 million T cells were reported. An early release covering 500 to 750 HLA-typed donors comprised 300 to 350 gigabases of sequencing data and about 90 million unique TCR sequences. The genetic ancestry cluster associated with self-reported Caucasian donors included 80% to 90% of the roughly 400 genotyped donors. The study aimed to test whether cataloging public T cell receptors could reveal signatures of past pathogen exposure. The T cell repertoires of 550 to 850 subjects were profiled by immunosequencing and related to cytomegalovirus serostatus. In addition to the first cohort of around 670 subjects, a separate validation cohort of approximately 130 different subjects was used. To predict cytomegalovirus infection status, the study brought together high-throughput TCR immunosequencing, statistical association of individual TCRs with disease status, and machine learning. A later analysis re-examined previously published TCR beta repertoires from roughly 650 donors and added high-resolution HLA genotyping to investigate patterns of TCR occurrence. Rather than drawing on any new phenotypic data, the later analysis identified candidate immune exposures from TCR beta sequences and the way those sequences occurred across donors. In an earlier analysis of roughly 580 of the donors, high-throughput TCR beta sequencing was used to judge whether each TCR beta V gene segment behaved as functional or pseudogenic. Donor age, sex, ethnicity and CMV serostatus were collected together with the repertoire data. A later genetic analysis used genome-wide SNP genotypes for about 60% of the roughly 700 donors, treating that subset as a discovery cohort. All discovery cohort repertoires had been generated using a single sequencing platform. HLA typing covered class I and class II loci at four-digit resolution. The number of typed donors differed by locus: about 620-640 for A, B, C, DRB1 and DQB1; 500 to 550 for DQA1; around 610 for DPA1; and some 470 for DPB1. A handful of DR-DQ haplotypes were handled as single units for association and clustering because linkage in the cohort was strong. Across about 380 genotyped donors of the cohort, an average of roughly 200,000 unique TCR beta nucleotide sequences per donor were sequenced, and roughly 20% of those sequences were non-productive.

What the study reported, not specific to this receptor: A later genetic analysis reported fewer N-insertions in productive TCRs among donors in an Asian-associated ancestry cluster than the roughly 670-donor mean. For the cohort, immune exposure information was limited to CMV serostatus. An association between a missense DCLRE1C variant and V-gene and J-gene trimming of TCR beta chains was found in a later genetic analysis and replicated in an independent cohort. A later analysis reported that several top co-occurrence clusters appeared linked to parvovirus B19, influenza, CMV and Epstein-Barr virus. In a later analysis, HLA-associated TCR beta chains showed more clonal expansion and lower generation probabilities than non-associated chains that were equally common. In a later analysis, TCR association rates were found to vary across HLA loci, with the most associated TCRs seen for DRB1 alleles and the fewest for HLA-C alleles. In this cohort, only TCR beta chains were sequenced, and detectable features were limited by the absence of alpha or paired-chain data. Some IMGT-functional V segments, including TRBV6-2 and TRBV6-3, could not be distinguished by the 87-base-pair reads and were therefore excluded. Three of the identified cytomegalovirus-associated TCR beta chains were confirmed in vitro to be specific for cytomegalovirus antigens. It was suggested by the authors that the approach could potentially be generalized to other disease states and immunological phenotypes. A cluster of highly shared sequence variants was judged likely to represent a technical artifact of the sequencing pipeline. A further reported finding was that TCR beta sequences accurately predicted the HLA-A and HLA-B alleles for most subjects in the first cohort. Correlated functional status among segregating V segments might be attributable to linkage disequilibrium, but an unknown experimental factor could not be ruled out. When HLA alleles, especially DR and DQ, strongly co-occurred, TCR associations were difficult to assign to individual alleles. The classifier was reported to diagnose cytomegalovirus status with high specificity and sensitivity in both the original cohort and the validation cohort. Over 15 rarely observed V segments, including chromosome 9 orphons, were excluded from the earlier analysis of some 590 of the donors because counts were too low. A later analysis associated around 16,000 TCR beta sequences with specific HLA alleles at a false discovery rate of 0.05. Most CMV-associated TCR beta chains appeared to be HLA-restricted in a later analysis, and the HLA associations seemed to be driven largely by CMV exposure. An earlier analysis of around 600 of the donors showed that most TCR beta V segments appeared in productive rearrangements either about 87% or about 30% of the time, which broadly matched IMGT annotations. Because HLA typing was unavailable for some donors at each locus, only the typed subset was used in association tests. Across donors, most TCR sequences were observed very rarely, whereas some public TCRs were present in many individuals. The study listed 164 TCR beta chains as associated with cytomegalovirus. Presence/absence analyses assumed roughly uniform sequencing depth across donors, an assumption that may not hold.

Library preparation was by the immunoSEQ multiplex PCR assay. For the multiplex PCR, a mixture combining 60 forward primers for TCR Vbeta segments and 13 reverse primers for TCR Jbeta segments was used. The CDR3 region of rearranged TCR beta genes was amplified from genomic DNA by a multiplex PCR assay. The Illumina HiSeq System was used to sequence the amplified TCR beta libraries as 87-base-pair reads. On the study's bioinformatics: A later analysis counted about 82 million unique TCR beta chains across the roughly 700 repertoires, and 9.5 million to 11 million of these chains were shared by at least two donors. Raw reads were error-corrected and collapsed into unique sequences with a nearest-neighbor algorithm that merged closely related sequences to remove PCR and sequencing errors. CDR3 sequences were aligned to IMGT reference sequences to assign V, D and J gene segments. Each retained sequence needed at least a six-nucleotide match to both a V gene segment and a J gene segment. A rearrangement counted as productive if the CDR3 had no stop codons and remained in frame with V and J, and every other rearrangement counted as non-productive. CDR3 was defined according to IMGT convention as the region running from the second conserved V-encoded cysteine to the conserved J-encoded phenylalanine. In an earlier analysis of 500 to 650 of the donors, sequences lacking an unambiguous match to a single V gene segment were excluded. An earlier analysis of around 600 of the donors classified V segments as functional when productive rearrangements were above 56.7% and as segregating when the standard deviation between donors was above 5%. A statistical classification framework was built to diagnose cytomegalovirus status from the catalog of TCR beta chain sequences. In a later analysis, TCR nucleotide sequences were compared against IMGT/GENE-DB human TR gene sequences so that V and J genes could be assigned. A later analysis assigned CDR3 sequences and most-parsimonious VDJ recombination scenarios with the TCRdist pipeline. In a later analysis, each TCR beta chain was defined by its CDR3 amino acid sequence together with its V-gene family, and reads lacking a unique V-gene family were excluded. As a way to deal with suspected cross-contamination and a sequencing artifact, a later analysis dropped 450 to 700 nucleotide sequences that were highly shared and had low generation probability. A later analysis calculated a clonal expansion index for each public chain from normalized within-repertoire ranks of inferred template counts. In a later analysis, generation probabilities were computed with a VDJ recombination model fitted to out-of-frame rearrangements, and the resulting probabilities were checked against IGoR. In a later analysis, hypergeometric tests were used to score TCR-TCR, TCR-HLA and TCR-CMV co-occurrence, with a repertoire-size bias correction applied to TCR pairs. In a later analysis, false discovery rates were estimated by permuting HLA or CMV assignments 20 times. In a later analysis, co-occurring TCRs were grouped using DBSCAN, with TCRdist sequence similarity added in when clustering inside HLA-allele-positive subsets. Repertoires with fewer than 30,000 or more than 120,000 public chains, plus five repertoires with anomalous nucleotide sharing, were excluded from co-occurrence clustering. TCRdb re-hosts the immuneACCESS table, in-frame sequences only. Its copies lack some clones; in the studies checked, an unresolved V gene accounts for under half of them, and the cause for the rest is not known. Clone size and the V and J calls come from that table; the DNA yielded D and trimming. This sample comprises around 240,000 clones, over 80% of them detected only once. The top ten constitute 5% to 6% of the sample.

The CDR3 measures 15 amino acids from cysteine to phenylalanine. CDR3 DNA is the only sequence kept; it has 45 bases, read in frame from the first base. In the germline V gene, CDR1 corresponds to SGHAT and CDR2 to FQNNGV. A distance of 10 bases separates the germline ends of V and J, which lose 1 base and 2 bases respectively. In the case of this clone: The antigen this receptor binds is unknown. Base qualities were left out, and no much larger clone turns up one base away.

In total, roughly 710 healthy bone marrow donors made up the cohort. At the time of sampling, all cohort members were nominally healthy, though unrecorded immune exposures were likely present. The donor was CMV seropositive and belonged to the group of around 300 seropositive cohort members. Each donor provided a peripheral blood sample, and peripheral blood mononuclear cells were used for TCR beta sequencing. The Qiagen DNeasy Blood Extraction Kit was used to extract genomic DNA from the blood cell samples. This receptor was taken from a woman between 35 and 50 years old in good health and CMV-seropositive. The chain is assembled from TRBV11-2 and TRBJ2-3, with no reliable assignment of the D segment. The sample was PBMCs. The DNA sequence is TGTGCCAGCAGCTTAGGCGGCCAGATCACAGATACGCAGTATTTT. This encodes CASSLGGQITDTQYF.